Below are 10 T cell receptor beta chains sequenced from a single sample in a study of PD-L1 blockade in urothelial cancer. The sample's time point: peripheral blood 6 weeks after treatment start. The assay was immunoSEQ multiplex PCR, and TCRdb's table has in-frame clones only and misses some. The sample carries fewer than 50,000 clones, about 89% recorded once. Sequences were derived from PBMCs, sampled around atezolizumab (anti-PD-L1) treatment. These receptors all stem from a man aged 70-80 years with urothelial cancer.

The chain couples TRBV19 to TRBJ2-6; D not resolved. CDR1 is LNHDA, CDR2 SQIVND, per germline (reference sequence). This CDR3 comprises 16 residues. V was pared by 3 bases and J by 2 bases, with 11 bases between. The CDR3 is CASSIFVGPGANVLTF. As DNA, the CDR3 is TGTGCCAGTAGTATCTTCGTCGGTCCTGGGGCCAACGTCCTGACTTTC.

The J gene is TRBJ2-7, the V gene TRBV6-1; 8 nucleotides line up with TRBD2. The trim removed 4 bases at V and 3 bases at J, leaving 11 bases unmatched. This CDR3 has 16 residues. The germline gives CDR1 MNHNS, CDR2 SASEGT. The CDR3 reads CASSALWTSKDYEQYF. CDR3 in DNA: TGTGCCAGCAGTGCCCTTTGGACTAGCAAAGACTACGAGCAGTACTTC.

V and J are TRBV7-2 and TRBJ2-7, with TRBD2 matching 11 bases. There are 17 residues in the CDR3. With V trimmed by 5 bases and J by 1 base, 10 bases remained unmatched. Germline V gene sequence: CDR1 SGHTA, CDR2 FQGNSA. The CDR3 protein is CASSIGRTSGYSYEQYF. As DNA, the CDR3 is TGTGCCAGCAGCATAGGAAGGACTAGCGGGTATTCCTACGAGCAGTACTTC.

The chain has TRBV7-3 and TRBJ2-1, with a weak D call TRBD2 (6 bases). Germline V lookup: CDR1 SGHTA, CDR2 FQGTGA. The CDR3 runs 13 residues. With 5 bases removed from V and 7 bases from J, the gap between germline ends came to 12 bases. The CDR3 coding sequence is TGTGCCAGCAGCAAGGGAGGTAGGAATGAGCAGTTCTTC. Amino acid sequence: CASSKGGRNEQFF.

The chain links TRBV30 to TRBJ1-2; TRBD1 matches at 11 bases. The J segment lost 7 bases and the V segment lost 2 bases, leaving 15 bases of the junction unmatched. The length of the CDR3 is 17 residues. Germline V CDR1 and CDR2: GTSNPN, SVGIG (reference sequence). CDR3 in DNA: TGTGCCTGGAGTCCGAAACACCCGGGACAGGGGGTCGGTGGCTACACCTTC. Its translation is CAWSPKHPGQGVGGYTF.

This chain links TRBV7-2 with TRBJ2-1; the D gene is possibly TRBD2 (5 bases). CDR1 and CDR2 (germline): SGHTA, FQGNSA. Trimming stripped 0 bases from V and 7 bases from J, with 10 bases between. The CDR3 runs 14 residues. CDR3 sequence reads: CASSLAGVGNEQFF. The CDR3 bases are TGTGCCAGCAGCTTAGCGGGAGTAGGTAATGAGCAGTTCTTC.

CDR3 region: CASSISSGRPSSYNEQFF. As DNA, the CDR3 is TGTGCCAGTAGTATTTCGAGCGGGAGGCCGAGCTCCTACAATGAGCAGTTCTTC. V is TRBV19 and J is TRBJ2-1; 9 nucleotides align to TRBD2. CDR1 and CDR2 from the germline V gene are LNHDA and SQIVND (reference sequence). Trimming at V came to 3 bases and at J to 0 bases, leaving 9 bases not matched to a gene. There are 18 residues in the CDR3.

The V call is TRBV5-4, the J call TRBJ2-7; no firm D call. The CDR3 length is 12 residues. Per the germline V gene, CDR1 is SGHNT and CDR2 is YYREEE (reference sequence). With 3 bases removed from V and 4 bases from J, the gap between germline ends came to 8 bases. The CDR3 nucleotides are TGTGCCAGCAGCTCGCCCGGGTACGAGCAGTACTTC. Translated: CASSSPGYEQYF. The variable domain in full, completed from reference TRBV5-4 and TRBJ2-7, reads ETGVTQSPTHLIKTRGQQVTLRCSSQSGHNTVSWYQQALGQGPQFIFQYYREEENGRGNFPPRFSGLQFPNYSSELNVNALELDDSALYLCASSSPGYEQYFGPGTRLTVT.

The chain links TRBV28 to TRBJ2-7; 12 bases are shared with TRBD1. Germline loops: CDR1 MDHEN, CDR2 SYDVKM. The CDR3 is 16 amino acids. V was pared by 3 bases and J by 6 bases, with 9 bases of the junction left unmatched. The CDR3 reads CASSFSRRDRGPEQYF. The CDR3 DNA sequence: TGTGCCAGCAGTTTTTCTCGCCGGGACAGGGGGCCCGAGCAGTACTTC.

This sequence joins TRBV19 and TRBJ2-1; the match to TRBD2 covers 10 bases. This CDR3 has 14 residues. Trimming cost V 5 bases and J 9 bases; bases outside gene matches: 7. Germline V gene data show CDR1 as LNHDA and CDR2 as SQIVND (reference sequence). DNA for the CDR3: TGTGCCAGTAGTTCTAGCGGGAGCCGGGGTGAGCAGTTCTTC. As protein: CASSSSGSRGEQFF.